The source of this TCR beta chain is a study of blood T cell repertoires in COVID-19. The CDR3 totals 13 residues. The V end was cut by 2 bases, the J end by 15 bases, with 16 bases between. Germline V gene lookup returns CDR1 LGHDT and CDR2 YNNKEL (reference sequence). The table came from immunoSEQ multiplex PCR; TCRdb's copy has only in-frame clones and leaves some out. The table lists about 150,000 clones, roughly 75% of them singletons. Input material: PBMCs or T cells enriched from blood (not recorded which). J is TRBJ2-2 and V is TRBV3-1 (or the pseudogene TRBV3-2); weak D call: TRBD1 (7 bases). This receptor was obtained from a woman aged 45-65 years who had recovered from COVID-19. CDR3 loop: CASSQRGDSKVFF. CDR3 bases: TGTGCCAGCAGCCAAAGGGGGGACAGTAAGGTGTTTTTT.